The clone carrying this T cell receptor beta chain was seen ten or more times. The sample comes from a study of T cell repertoires in cytomegalovirus infection. TCRdb reprocessed the reads via MiXCR and lists one record per CDR3 protein. The sample gives almost 500,000 distinct CDR3 sequences, roughly 12% of which show up once; more than 8.5% is in the top ten. The germline V gene encodes CDR1 MNHNS and CDR2 SASEGT. CDR3 length: 15 amino acids. Trimming shortened V by 5 bases and J by 6 bases, and 19 bases separated the two germline ends. The rearrangement joins TRBV6-1 to TRBJ1-2; maybe TRBD1 (6 bases). The specimen sequenced was PBMCs. The sequence came from a human donor in good health (CMV status not recorded). Some clones in this sample may be carry-over from other donors' samples. The CDR3 DNA reads TGTGCCAGCAGTCGTTTCAGGGGAGGCGTCGATGGCTACACCTTC. Its translation is CASSRFRGGVDGYTF.